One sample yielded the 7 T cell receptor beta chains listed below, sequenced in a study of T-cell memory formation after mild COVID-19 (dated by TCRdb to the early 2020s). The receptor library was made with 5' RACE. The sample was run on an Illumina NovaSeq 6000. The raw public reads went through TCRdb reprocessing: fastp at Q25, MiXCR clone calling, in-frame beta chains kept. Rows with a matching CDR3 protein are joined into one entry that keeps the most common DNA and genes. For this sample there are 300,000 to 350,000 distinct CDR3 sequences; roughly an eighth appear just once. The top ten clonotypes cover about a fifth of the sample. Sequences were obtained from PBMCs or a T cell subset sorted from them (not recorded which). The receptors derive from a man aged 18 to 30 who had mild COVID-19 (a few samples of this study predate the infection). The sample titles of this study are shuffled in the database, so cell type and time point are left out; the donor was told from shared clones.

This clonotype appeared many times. The CDR3 sequence: CASSAPPRLAVYNEQFF. The CDR3 coding sequence is TGTGCCAGCAGCGCACCCCCTCGACTAGCGGTTTACAATGAGCAGTTCTTC. The rearrangement joins TRBV7-9 to TRBJ2-1, with 9 bases aligning to TRBD2. CDR1 is SEHNR, CDR2 FQNEAQ, per germline (reference sequence). The CDR3 loop spans 17 amino acids. J lost 4 bases, V lost 5 bases, and 12 bases had no gene match.

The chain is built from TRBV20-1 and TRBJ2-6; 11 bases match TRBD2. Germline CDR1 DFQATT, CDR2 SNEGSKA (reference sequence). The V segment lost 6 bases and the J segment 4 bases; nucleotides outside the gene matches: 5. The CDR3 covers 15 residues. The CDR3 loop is CSAVAGGPGANVLTF. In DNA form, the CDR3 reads TGCAGTGCCGTAGCGGGGGGGCCCGGGGCCAACGTCCTGACTTTC.

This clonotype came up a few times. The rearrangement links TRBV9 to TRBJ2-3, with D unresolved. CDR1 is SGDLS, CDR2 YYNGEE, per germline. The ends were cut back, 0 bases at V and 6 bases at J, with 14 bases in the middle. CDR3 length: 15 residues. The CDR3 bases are TGTGCCAGCAGCGTAGCTATTCTGTCGGGTGATACGCAGTATTTT. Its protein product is CASSVAILSGDTQYF.

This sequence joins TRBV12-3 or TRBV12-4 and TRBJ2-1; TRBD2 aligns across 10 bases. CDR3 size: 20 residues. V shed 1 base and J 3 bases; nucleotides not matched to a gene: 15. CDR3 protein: CASSLGRRVSSGGNYNEQFF. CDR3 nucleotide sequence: TGTGCCAGCAGTTTAGGGCGCAGGGTGTCTAGCGGGGGCAACTACAATGAGCAGTTCTTC.

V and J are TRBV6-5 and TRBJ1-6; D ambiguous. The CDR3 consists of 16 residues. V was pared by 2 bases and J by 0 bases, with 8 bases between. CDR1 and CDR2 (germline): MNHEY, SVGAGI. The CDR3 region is CASSYREDSYNSPLHF. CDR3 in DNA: TGTGCCAGCAGTTACCGGGAGGACTCCTATAATTCACCCCTCCACTTT.

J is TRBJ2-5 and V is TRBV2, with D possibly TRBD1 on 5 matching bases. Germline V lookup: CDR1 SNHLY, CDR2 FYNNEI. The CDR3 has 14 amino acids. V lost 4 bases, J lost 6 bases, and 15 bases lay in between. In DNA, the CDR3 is TGTGCCAGCAGTGGTTCGTGGACAATTCAGACCCAGTACTTC. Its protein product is CASSGSWTIQTQYF. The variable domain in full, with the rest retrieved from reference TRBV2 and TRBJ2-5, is EPEVTQTPSHQVTQMGQEVILRCVPISNHLYFYWYRQILGQKVEFLVSFYNNEISEKSEIFDDQFSVERPDGSNFTLKIRSTKLEDSAMYFCASSGSWTIQTQYFGPGTRLLVL.

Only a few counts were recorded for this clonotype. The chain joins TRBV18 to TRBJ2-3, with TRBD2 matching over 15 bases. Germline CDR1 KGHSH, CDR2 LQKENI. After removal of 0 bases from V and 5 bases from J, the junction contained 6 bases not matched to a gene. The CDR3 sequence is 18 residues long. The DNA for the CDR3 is TGTGCCAGCTCACCACCCGGACTAGCGGGGGGGCTAGGAGATACGCAGTATTTT. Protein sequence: CASSPPGLAGGLGDTQYF.